The clone carrying this T cell receptor beta chain appeared once. What it recognizes is unknown. CDR3 length equals 15 residues. Germline CDR1 SGHRS, CDR2 YFSETQ. V trimming: 7 bases; J trimming: 3 bases; junction bases outside the gene matches: 5. The sample is drawn from a study of cytomegalovirus exposure and HLA in healthy donors. Whole-study findings and limits: Previously analyzed data showed that most TCR beta V segments were productive at a frequency of about 87% or about 30%. Most CMV-associated TCR beta chains appeared HLA-restricted in a later analysis.

Primers for the PCR totalled 60 Vbeta and 13 Jbeta. TCRdb's copy holds only in-frame clones and misses some; the assay was immunoSEQ multiplex PCR. The table lists around 200,000 clones, around 78% of them singletons. Donors were nominally healthy when sampled, though unrecorded immune exposures were likely. The V and J genes are TRBV5-1 and TRBJ2-1; 12 nucleotides align to TRBD2. Source material: PBMCs. The TCR was taken from a woman aged 25 to 39 in good health and CMV-seropositive. CDR3 bases: TGCGCCAGCGTTCCGGGACTAGCGGGCTACAATGAGCAGTTCTTC. This codes for CASVPGLAGYNEQFF.